This paragraph reports one T cell receptor (beta chain). The target of this receptor is not known. No quality values exist for individual bases; no much larger clone is one base distant. RNA was extracted using the RNeasy kit, and about 0.45 to 1 microgram was reverse transcribed with random hexamers. The immunoSEQ multiplex PCR assay, which covers 54 Vbeta and 13 Jbeta segments, was used to amplify TCR beta CDR3 regions. PCR amplification bias was corrected by using a synthetic template baseline for primer optimization and computational correction. The authors processed their data as follows. Reads were assigned to V, D and J genes according to IMGT and analyzed in immunoSEQ Analyzer, with only productive sequences retained. Clonality was calculated as one minus the Shannon entropy normalized by log2 of the number of productive unique sequences. For each patient and control, public and private clones were evaluated among the 100 most prevalent clones. A clone was defined as Susac-specific if it was absent from the healthy and MS cohorts, from roughly 1,000 published viral clones and from other ImmuneACCESS disease sequences. Starting from the raw public reads, TCRdb applied fastp trimming at Q25, assembled clones with MiXCR and retained in-frame beta chains. Each entry is one CDR3 protein sequence, shown with its most common DNA and genes. What appears here as the V and J calls and clone size reflects TCRdb's work, not the paper's. This sample is represented by approximately 150,000 distinct CDR3 sequences; less than 95% of them were singletons. The ten top clones hold nearly 0.085% of the sample.

The data derive from a study of CD8 T cells in Susac syndrome (dated by TCRdb to the late 2010s). Study-wide context: Repertoire sequencing was used to test whether CD8+ T cell activation and differentiation in Susac syndrome was antigen driven. Here is what the overall study found, with its caveats: The study acknowledged that relatively few individuals were included in the TCR sequencing and HLA analysis.

Peripheral blood CD8+ and CD4+ T cells from healthy donors, Susac syndrome patients and multiple sclerosis patients were profiled using high-throughput TCR beta sequencing. Healthy donors were age- and sex-matched controls. Bulk CD8+ and CD4+ T cells were purified magnetically by negative isolation, whereas CD8+ TEMRA cells were enriched by FACS. Blood was collected in EDTA tubes and processed within 24 hours, with PBMCs isolated through density gradient centrifugation. PBMCs destined for TCR sequencing were cryopreserved in liquid nitrogen and later thawed in a 37 °C water bath. The sorted or isolated CD4+, CD8+ and CD8+ TEMRA cells reached a purity of at least 90%. According to the germline V gene, CDR1 reads LGHNT and CDR2 reads FRNRAP. The V end loses 0 bases and the J end loses 6 bases, and a stretch of 8 bases separates them. The CDR3 runs 14 residues from the cysteine to the phenylalanine. Only CDR3 DNA remains: 42 bases, in frame from the first base.

The chain employs TRBV12-5 and TRBJ2-2, with TRBD1 perhaps the D gene, on 5 matching bases. The clonotype originates from a human donor in good health. Material: CD4+ T cells from PBMCs. The DNA is TGTGCTAGTGGTTTGGTAGAAGGGGCCGGGGAGCTGTTTTTT. This yields the protein CASGLVEGAGELFF.